This T cell receptor (beta chain) was recovered during a study of radiotherapy plus CTLA-4 blockade in lung cancer. Whole-study results and caveats: Blood TCR clones of tumor origin expanded after radiotherapy plus ipilimumab.

Assay used: immunoSEQ multiplex PCR; TCRdb lists only in-frame clones, some missing. Of just under 60,000 clones in the sample, approximately 65% were seen once. V shed 4 bases and J 0 bases; nucleotides not matched to a gene: 9. This CDR3 contains 18 residues. CDR1 SGHNT and CDR2 YYREEE come from the germline V gene (reference sequence). This clone showed up just once. Its antigen is not identified. Chemo-refractory metastatic non-small-cell lung cancer patients were treated with focal radiation plus CTLA-4 blockade with ipilimumab. The sequence came from a human donor with non-small cell lung cancer whose response to radiotherapy plus ipilimumab could not be evaluated. This sample comprised peripheral blood, obtained from a patient treated with radiotherapy plus ipilimumab. The chain employs TRBV5-4 and TRBJ2-7; 14 bases line up with TRBD2. The DNA for the CDR3 is TGTGCCAGCAGCCCGACTAGCGGGGGGGGCGGGGGCTCCTACGAGCAGTACTTC. Translating it yields CASSPTSGGGGGSYEQYF. Using reference TRBV5-4 and TRBJ2-7 for the parts outside the CDR3, the full variable domain is ETGVTQSPTHLIKTRGQQVTLRCSSQSGHNTVSWYQQALGQGPQFIFQYYREEENGRGNFPPRFSGLQFPNYSSELNVNALELDDSALYLCASSPTSGGGGGSYEQYFGPGTRLTVT.